The next 18 T cell receptor beta chains were all read from a single sample in a study of regulatory T cells in long-lasting Graves disease. Construction of the TCR beta libraries employed iRepertoire HTBI primers in conjunction with Arm-PCR of CDR3 regions. TCRdb redid the calling of the multiplex PCR reads with MiXCR, one entry per CDR3 protein. Among 540,000 or so distinct CDR3 sequences listed, roughly 12% were seen once. As to time point: newly diagnosed GD, antithyroid drugs for less than 3 months. Preparation of the TCR library used RNA extracted from PBMCs. These records were also assigned to another study, of T cells in Graves' hyperthyroidism and ophthalmopathy.

The sequencing here drew on peripheral blood mononuclear cells (PBMCs), taken at new diagnosis, from a patient treated with antithyroid drugs. Receptors were obtained from a man aged 30 to 39 with Graves disease.

This clonotype was seen many times. V usage is TRBV2 and J usage is TRBJ2-5; 7 bases map to TRBD1. The CDR3 is 14 amino acids. Germline V lookup: CDR1 SNHLY, CDR2 FYNNEI. V was pared by 6 bases and J by 4 bases, with 8 bases of the junction left unmatched. The CDR3 region is CASRLQGSRETQYF. CDR3 coding DNA: TGTGCCAGCAGACTACAGGGGTCTCGAGAGACCCAGTACTTC.

This clonotype was recorded many times. This chain uses TRBV27 with TRBJ1-2; maybe TRBD1 (6 bases). This CDR3 comprises 13 residues. V lost 10 bases to trimming and J lost 4 bases, with 16 bases between them. Germline CDR1 and CDR2: MNHEY and SMNVEV (reference sequence). CDR3 region: CATTDGGPYGYTF. DNA for the CDR3: TGTGCCACCACAGACGGGGGCCCCTATGGCTACACCTTC.

V and J are TRBV6-2 or TRBV6-3 and TRBJ2-1, with D possibly being TRBD1 or TRBD2 (6 bases each). The end of the DNA fits TRBJ2-5 better, so the J call may be wrong. Germline V gene lookup returns CDR1 MNHEY and CDR2 SVGEGT. The CDR3 is made up of 15 amino acids. CDR3 sequence reads: CASSYSQGGSETQYF. The DNA for the CDR3 is TGTGCCAGCAGTTACTCACAGGGAGGATCAGAGACCCAGTACTTC.

This clonotype was seen many times. The chain combines TRBV12-3 or TRBV12-4 with TRBJ2-3, with TRBD2 as a possible D gene (6 bases). This CDR3 has 16 amino acids. V lost 7 bases and J lost 2, with 19 bases in between. The CDR3 here is CASKTHLARTTDTQYF. The CDR3 DNA reads as TGTGCCAGCAAAACCCACCTAGCGCGTACCACAGATACGCAGTATTTT.

The genes are TRBV6-5 and TRBJ2-7; D is perhaps TRBD1 or TRBD2 (5 bases each). From germline, CDR1 is MNHEY and CDR2 SVGAGI. CDR3 length: 17 amino acids. V was trimmed by 0 bases and J by 2 bases, leaving 17 bases between them. The chain's CDR3 is CASSYSTGRDGTYEQYF. The CDR3 DNA reads as TGTGCCAGCAGTTACTCCACCGGCCGGGACGGGACCTACGAGCAGTACTTC.

The V gene is TRBV19, the J gene TRBJ2-1, with TRBD2 matching over 12 bases. The length of the CDR3 is 13 residues. With V trimmed by 5 bases and J by 15 bases, 8 bases remained unmatched. In germline, CDR1 is LNHDA, CDR2 SQIVND (reference sequence). CDR3 coding DNA: TGTGCCAGTAGTCCCCTAGCGGGAGGGCCAGTGTTCTTC. This sequence encodes CASSPLAGGPVFF. Full variable domain (rest looked up from reference TRBV19 and TRBJ2-1): DGGITQSPKYLFRKEGQNVTLSCEQNLNHDAMYWYRQDPGQGLRLIYYSQIVNDFQKGDIAEGYSVSREKKESFPLTVTSAQKNPTAFYLCASSPLAGGPVFFGPGTRLTVL.

This clonotype has a count of ten or more. The chain recombines TRBV12-3 or TRBV12-4 with TRBJ2-6, with TRBD1 identical over 9 bases. With V trimmed by 3 bases and J by 0 bases, 6 bases remained unmatched. This CDR3 contains 18 residues. The CDR3 protein is CASSFGDRAISGANVLTF. DNA for the CDR3: TGTGCCAGCAGTTTTGGGGACAGGGCCATCTCTGGGGCCAACGTCCTGACTTTC.

The table lists this clonotype with many counts. The chain carries TRBV6-5 and TRBJ2-3; 10 bases align to TRBD2. With 4 bases clipped from V and 4 bases from J, the junction kept 5 bases outside the gene matches. CDR1 is MNHEY and CDR2 is SVGAGI in the germline V gene. The CDR3 length is 15 residues. In nucleotides, the CDR3 is TGTGCCAGCAGTTTGAGCGGGAGGGCCTCAGATACGCAGTATTTT. Its translation: CASSLSGRASDTQYF.

In its sample, this clonotype was seen many times. The chain employs TRBV12-3 or TRBV12-4 and TRBJ2-7, with a tentative D call TRBD2 (6 bases). The V end was cut by 0 bases, the J end by 5 bases, with 11 bases between. There are 14 residues in the CDR3. The CDR3 loop reads CASSLAPGVHEQYF. The CDR3 DNA is TGTGCCAGCAGTTTAGCGCCGGGGGTCCACGAGCAGTACTTC.

This clonotype was detected ten times or more. The V gene is TRBV24-1, the J gene TRBJ2-2, with D perhaps TRBD1 (7 bases). Germline-derived CDR1 and CDR2 are KGHDR and SFDVKD. The CDR3 is 15 amino acids. Trimming cost V 6 bases and J 5 bases, with 15 bases left between them. The CDR3 nucleotides are TGTGCCACCAGTCTGCCAGGGGGAGGTACCGGGGAGCTGTTTTTT. Its translation is CATSLPGGGTGELFF.

J is TRBJ2-1 and V is TRBV6-1; D uncertain. The V gene lost 5 bases and the J gene lost 3 bases, with 8 bases spanning the gap. The CDR3 has 13 residues. The germline V gene has CDR1 MNHNS and CDR2 SASEGT. The CDR3 DNA follows: TGTGCCAGCAGTCCCTCCCTCTACAATGAGCAGTTCTTC. This gives the protein CASSPSLYNEQFF.

This clonotype was seen ten or more times. J is TRBJ1-1 and V is TRBV12-3 or TRBV12-4; D is unclear. There are 16 residues in the CDR3. The V end was cut by 2 bases, the J end by 3 bases, with 16 bases between. This chain's CDR3 is CASSLTYSGDDTEAFF. DNA of the CDR3: TGTGCCAGCAGTTTAACGTACAGTGGAGACGACACTGAAGCTTTCTTT.

This chain uses TRBV12-3 or TRBV12-4 with TRBJ2-2, with TRBD1 matching over 9 bases. V shed 6 bases and J 5 bases; nucleotides not matched to a gene: 10. The CDR3 extends over 16 amino acids. The CDR3 coding sequence is TGTGCCAGCAGCCCCTCAGCACAGGGGGCAACCGGGGAGCTGTTTTTT. Translated: CASSPSAQGATGELFF.

Comments on this clonotype: The junction departs from the called germline gene at one end, perhaps through a read error. The chain joins TRBV7-2 to TRBJ2-2, with TRBD2 identical over 7 bases. Germline lookup yields CDR1 SGHTA and CDR2 FQGNSA. The CDR3 runs 16 residues. CDR3 DNA sequence: TGTGCCGGCAGCTTAGGGCCTAGCGGCCGCCCCGGGGAGCTGTTTTTT. Protein product: CAGSLGPSGRPGELFF.

This clonotype showed up just a few times. V is TRBV29-1 and J is TRBJ1-2; D possibly corresponds to TRBD1 (6 bases). The length of the CDR3 is 12 residues. Looked up from germline, CDR1 is SQVTM and CDR2 is ANQGSEA. V shed 6 bases and J shed 5 bases, with 13 bases lying between them. The CDR3 nucleotides read TGCAGCGTAAAAGGGGGATTATATGGCTACACCTTC. Its translation is CSVKGGLYGYTF.

This clonotype came up a few times. CDR3 region: CASSALGGVTEAFF. CDR3 DNA sequence: TGTGCCAGCAGCGCCCTGGGGGGGGTCACTGAAGCTTTCTTT. The V call is TRBV7-9, the J call TRBJ1-1; D is possibly TRBD1 (5 bases). The CDR3 covers 14 residues. Germline lookup yields CDR1 SEHNR and CDR2 FQNEAQ (reference sequence). V gave up 5 bases and J gave up 4 bases, with 14 bases separating them.

Concerning this clonotype itself: This may be a read error: a much more frequent sequence differs by one nucleotide. The rearrangement links TRBV11-2 to TRBJ2-1; TRBD2 matches at 7 bases. Germline-derived CDR1 and CDR2 are SGHAT and FQNNGV. The CDR3 spans 17 residues. This CDR3 is CASSLDRGRARINIEYF. CDR3 nucleotides: TGTGCCAGCAGCTTAGATCGTGGGAGGGCACGGATTAACATTGAGTACTTC.

This clonotype has ten or more counts. This chain links TRBV27 with TRBJ1-1; D remains ambiguous. The V gene lost 4 bases and the J gene lost 10 bases, with 16 bases spanning the gap. This CDR3 is 13 amino acids long. The germline CDR1 and CDR2 sequences are MNHEY and SMNVEV (reference sequence). The CDR3 DNA sequence: TGTGCCAGCAGTTCGCCCTGGTCCGCCGGAGCTTTCTTT. Encoded protein: CASSSPWSAGAFF.